This is a list of T cell receptor beta chains from one sample in a study of cytomegalovirus exposure and HLA in healthy donors. Only in-frame clones appear in the TCRdb table, and some are missing; sequencing was by immunoSEQ multiplex PCR. Among roughly 82,000 clones listed, approximately 74% were seen once. The sequenced material came from PBMCs. These receptors were collected from a woman aged 50 to 60 in good health and CMV-seropositive. Each CDR3 is given with its conserved first and last residue. A D gene is named only where the DNA matches it firmly. Clone size appears in some rows only: once, few, many, or a class for an expanded clone.

v_gene: TRBV18; d_gene: TRBD2; abundance: .; j_gene: TRBJ2-5; CDR3nt: TGTGCCAGCTCACCGCTTCCGGGACTAATTAGCCCCTTGGAGACCCAGTACTTC; CDR3aa: CASSPLPGLISPLETQYF
v_gene: TRBV6-1; d_gene: .; abundance: .; j_gene: TRBJ2-3; CDR3nt: TGTGCCATCCAAACCTCCGGGGGCACAGATACGCAGTATTTT; CDR3aa: CAIQTSGGTDTQYF
v_gene: TRBV2; d_gene: .; abundance: few; j_gene: TRBJ1-2; CDR3nt: TGTGCCAGCAGCGGGACTGAATATGGCTACACCTTC; CDR3aa: CASSGTEYGYTF
v_gene: TRBV15; d_gene: TRBD1; abundance: .; j_gene: TRBJ1-4; CDR3nt: TGTGCCACCAGCAGAGGGGAACGACAGGGCCTTTCCTTT; CDR3aa: CATSRGERQGLSF
v_gene: TRBV9; d_gene: TRBD2; abundance: .; j_gene: TRBJ2-3; CDR3nt: TGTGCCAGCAGCTCCCGGACTAGCGGGAATACGCAGTATTTT; CDR3aa: CASSSRTSGNTQYF
v_gene: TRBV5-6; d_gene: .; abundance: .; j_gene: TRBJ2-1; CDR3nt: TGTGCCAGCAGCTTGTCCGGGACATACTACAATGAGCAGTTCTTC; CDR3aa: CASSLSGTYYNEQFF
v_gene: TRBV5-6; d_gene: .; abundance: few; j_gene: TRBJ1-1; CDR3nt: TGTGCCAGCAGCGACCTCTTGGAGGTGAACACTGAAGCTTTCTTT; CDR3aa: CASSDLLEVNTEAFF
v_gene: TRBV7-8; d_gene: .; abundance: .; j_gene: TRBJ1-3; CDR3nt: TGTGCCAGCAGCAAAACCAGGGGTTTTGGAAACACCATATATTTT; CDR3aa: CASSKTRGFGNTIYF
v_gene: TRBV6-5; d_gene: TRBD2; abundance: .; j_gene: TRBJ2-1; CDR3nt: TGTGCCAGCAGAGTTAACAGACTAGCGGGCAATGAGCAGTTCTTC; CDR3aa: CASRVNRLAGNEQFF
v_gene: TRBV18; d_gene: .; abundance: once; j_gene: TRBJ2-3; CDR3nt: TGTGCCAGCTCACGACACACCACAGATACGCAGTATTTT; CDR3aa: CASSRHTTDTQYF
v_gene: TRBV4-1; d_gene: TRBD2; abundance: .; j_gene: TRBJ2-2; CDR3nt: TGCGCCAGCAGCCAAGCGGGCGGGAGGCCCGGGGAGCTGTTTTTT; CDR3aa: CASSQAGGRPGELFF
v_gene: TRBV2; d_gene: .; abundance: .; j_gene: TRBJ1-1; CDR3nt: TGTGCCAGCAGTGAAGTTGGCAGCGTGAACACTGAAGCTTTCTTT; CDR3aa: CASSEVGSVNTEAFF
v_gene: TRBV9; d_gene: .; abundance: .; j_gene: TRBJ1-1; CDR3nt: TGTGCCAGCAGCGTAGATGACGGGGGGGGCACTGAAGCTTTCTTT; CDR3aa: CASSVDDGGGTEAFF
v_gene: TRBV6-5; d_gene: TRBD2; abundance: .; j_gene: TRBJ2-7; CDR3nt: TGTGCCAGCAAAATCACCCGCGGGGGAAATTACGAGCAGTACTTC; CDR3aa: CASKITRGGNYEQYF
v_gene: TRBV10-1; d_gene: TRBD2; abundance: few; j_gene: TRBJ2-1; CDR3nt: TGCGCCAGCAGTGCAAGCGGGAGGGCTAATGAGCAGTTCTTC; CDR3aa: CASSASGRANEQFF
v_gene: TRBV9; d_gene: .; abundance: .; j_gene: TRBJ2-2; CDR3nt: TGTGCCAGCAGCGTACAGACGAACACCGGGGAGCTGTTTTTT; CDR3aa: CASSVQTNTGELFF
v_gene: TRBV10-1; d_gene: TRBD2; abundance: few; j_gene: TRBJ2-1; CDR3nt: TGCGCCAGCAGTGAGTCGGCTGTGAGCGGGAGGAGTGTTGAGCAGTTCTTC; CDR3aa: CASSESAVSGRSVEQFF
v_gene: TRBV11-2; d_gene: .; abundance: .; j_gene: TRBJ2-7; CDR3nt: TGTGCCAGCAGCTTAGGGCAGGGAAACTACGAGCAGTACTTC; CDR3aa: CASSLGQGNYEQYF
v_gene: TRBV7-9; d_gene: TRBD2; abundance: .; j_gene: TRBJ2-3; CDR3nt: TGTGCCAGCAGCTTAATCCGGGCGGGAGGCGCAGATACGCAGTATTTT; CDR3aa: CASSLIRAGGADTQYF
v_gene: TRBV5-1; d_gene: TRBD1; abundance: few; j_gene: TRBJ2-5; CDR3nt: TGCGCCAGCAGCTTTGGGGGGACAGGGGGCGAGACCCAGTACTTC; CDR3aa: CASSFGGTGGETQYF
v_gene: TRBV2; d_gene: TRBD2; abundance: .; j_gene: TRBJ2-1; CDR3nt: TGTGCCAGCAGTGAATTGGTTCCGGGAGGGGACAATGAGCAGTTCTTC; CDR3aa: CASSELVPGGDNEQFF
v_gene: TRBV28; d_gene: TRBD2; abundance: .; j_gene: TRBJ2-3; CDR3nt: TGTGCCAGCAGTCCCGGACTAGCGGGAGCCACAGATACGCAGTATTTT; CDR3aa: CASSPGLAGATDTQYF
v_gene: TRBV19; d_gene: .; abundance: .; j_gene: TRBJ2-5; CDR3nt: TGTGCCAGTAGTATTGGCGGGGAAGAGACCCAGTACTTC; CDR3aa: CASSIGGEETQYF
v_gene: TRBV5-4; d_gene: TRBD2; abundance: .; j_gene: TRBJ2-2; CDR3nt: TGTGCCAGCAGCTTGGGAGGGAGGGCCTTCGGGGAGCTGTTTTTT; CDR3aa: CASSLGGRAFGELFF
v_gene: TRBV28; d_gene: .; abundance: .; j_gene: TRBJ1-4; CDR3nt: TGTGCCAGCAGTCCCTCCCGATCCAGACAGAATGAAAAACTGTTTTTT; CDR3aa: CASSPSRSRQNEKLFF
v_gene: TRBV27; d_gene: TRBD1; abundance: .; j_gene: TRBJ1-1; CDR3nt: TGTGCCAGCAGTTTACCCGCCGGGACAGGGGGCGCGGGTGAAGCTTTCTTT; CDR3aa: CASSLPAGTGGAGEAFF
v_gene: TRBV11-2; d_gene: .; abundance: .; j_gene: TRBJ2-7; CDR3nt: TGTGCCAGCAGCTTAGGTCCTACTACCTACGAGCAGTACTTC; CDR3aa: CASSLGPTTYEQYF
v_gene: TRBV19; d_gene: .; abundance: .; j_gene: TRBJ1-3; CDR3nt: TGTGCCAGTAGGAACCGTAAGGGAGAATCTGGAAACACCATATATTTT; CDR3aa: CASRNRKGESGNTIYF
v_gene: TRBV28; d_gene: TRBD1; abundance: once; j_gene: TRBJ2-1; CDR3nt: TGTGCCAGCAGCAGGGGACAGGGGCCCTACAATGAGCAGTTCTTC; CDR3aa: CASSRGQGPYNEQFF
v_gene: TRBV2; d_gene: .; abundance: .; j_gene: TRBJ1-5; CDR3nt: TGTGCCAGCAGGGGGAGGGTGTATAGCAATCAGCCCCAGCATTTT; CDR3aa: CASRGRVYSNQPQHF
v_gene: TRBV1; d_gene: .; abundance: .; j_gene: TRBJ2-2; CDR3nt: TGCACCAGCAGCCAGGCCGGACTAGCGAACACCGGGGAGCTGTTTTTT; CDR3aa: CTSSQAGLANTGELFF